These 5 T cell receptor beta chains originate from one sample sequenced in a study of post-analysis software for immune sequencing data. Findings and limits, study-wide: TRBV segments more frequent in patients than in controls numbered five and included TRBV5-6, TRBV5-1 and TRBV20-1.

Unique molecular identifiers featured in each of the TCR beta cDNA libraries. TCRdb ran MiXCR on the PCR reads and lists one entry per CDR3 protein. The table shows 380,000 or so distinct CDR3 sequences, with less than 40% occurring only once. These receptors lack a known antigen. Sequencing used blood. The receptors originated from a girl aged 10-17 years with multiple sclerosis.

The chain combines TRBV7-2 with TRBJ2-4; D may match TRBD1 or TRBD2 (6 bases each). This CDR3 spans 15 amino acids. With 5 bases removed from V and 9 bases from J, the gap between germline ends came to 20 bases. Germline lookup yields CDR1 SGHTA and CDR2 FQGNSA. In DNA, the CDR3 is TGTGCCAGCAGCCCCCAACGTGGGGGGCGAGGCATTCAGTACTTC. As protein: CASSPQRGGRGIQYF.

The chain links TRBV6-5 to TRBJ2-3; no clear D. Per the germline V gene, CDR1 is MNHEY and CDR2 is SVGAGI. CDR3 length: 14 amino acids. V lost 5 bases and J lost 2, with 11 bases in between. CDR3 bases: TGTGCCAGCAGTCCGTCGACCGCCACAGATACGCAGTATTTT. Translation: CASSPSTATDTQYF.

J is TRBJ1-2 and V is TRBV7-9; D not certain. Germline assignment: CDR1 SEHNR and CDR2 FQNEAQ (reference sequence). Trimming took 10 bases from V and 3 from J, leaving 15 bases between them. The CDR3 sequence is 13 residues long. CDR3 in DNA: TGTGCCACCGAGAGGCGGGAAGACTATGGCTACACCTTC. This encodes CATERREDYGYTF.

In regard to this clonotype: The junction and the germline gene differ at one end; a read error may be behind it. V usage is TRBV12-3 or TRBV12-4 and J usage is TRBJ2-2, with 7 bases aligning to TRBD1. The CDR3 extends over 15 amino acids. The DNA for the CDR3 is TGTGCCGGCAGTTTAGATAGGGGGCTCACCGGGGAGCTGTTTTTT. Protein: CAGSLDRGLTGELFF.

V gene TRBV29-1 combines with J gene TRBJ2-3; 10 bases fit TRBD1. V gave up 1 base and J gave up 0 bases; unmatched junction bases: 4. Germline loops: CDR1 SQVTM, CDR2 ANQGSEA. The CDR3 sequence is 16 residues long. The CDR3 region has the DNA TGCAGCGTTGAAGCGACAGGGGGCAGGAGCACAGATACGCAGTATTTT. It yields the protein CSVEATGGRSTDTQYF.